This T cell receptor beta chain was documented in a study of shared clonotypes between healthy human individuals. Study findings and constraints: Naive CD4 clonotype sharing across a handful of donors was approximately 5%.

The genomic DNA of each subset was split evenly across several immunoSEQ plates. Sorted-subset replicate PCRs used approximately 180 ng of genomic DNA. This amount corresponded to 30,000 to 35,000 T cell genomes. Assay used: immunoSEQ multiplex PCR; TCRdb lists only in-frame clones, some missing. Of about 2.5 million clones in the sample, 80% to 95% were seen once. Germline V gene lookup returns CDR1 MNHEY and CDR2 SVGAGI. This CDR3 has 15 amino acids. Trimming pared 0 bases from V and 4 bases from J, leaving 12 bases between. To note about this clone: The antigen remains undetermined.

The clonotype originates from a man younger than 35 in good health. Some clones in this sample may be carry-over from other donors' samples. Material for sequencing was naive CD4+ T cells from PBMCs. Subset noted: CD45RA+ positively selected. The rearrangement links TRBV6-5 to TRBJ1-2; D remains unclear. CDR3 loop: CASSYSYKASYGYTF. CDR3 sequence (DNA): TGTGCCAGCAGTTACTCGTATAAGGCTTCCTATGGCTACACCTTC.